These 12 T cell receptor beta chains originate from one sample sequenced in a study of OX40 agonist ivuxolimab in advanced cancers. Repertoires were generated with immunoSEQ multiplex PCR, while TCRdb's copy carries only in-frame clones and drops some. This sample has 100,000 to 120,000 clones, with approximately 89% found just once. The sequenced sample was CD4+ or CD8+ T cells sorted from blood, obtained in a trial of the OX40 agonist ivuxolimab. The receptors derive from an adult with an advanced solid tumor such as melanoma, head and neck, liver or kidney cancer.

The CDR3 DNA is TGTGCCAGCAGCTTAGGAACTTTAGCGGGCTCCTACAATGAGCAGTTCTTC. Protein sequence: CASSLGTLAGSYNEQFF. The chain uses TRBV11-1 and TRBJ2-1, with 7 nucleotides matching TRBD2. From germline, CDR1 is SGHAT and CDR2 FQDESV (reference sequence). V shed 1 base and J 0 bases; nucleotides not matched to a gene: 6. The CDR3 extends over 17 amino acids.

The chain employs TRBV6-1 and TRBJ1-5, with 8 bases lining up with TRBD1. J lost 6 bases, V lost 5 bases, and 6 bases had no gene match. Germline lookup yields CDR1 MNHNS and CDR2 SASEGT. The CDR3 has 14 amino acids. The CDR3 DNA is TGTGCCAGCAGTCCAGACAGGGGAGGTCAGCCCCAGCATTTT. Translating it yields CASSPDRGGQPQHF.

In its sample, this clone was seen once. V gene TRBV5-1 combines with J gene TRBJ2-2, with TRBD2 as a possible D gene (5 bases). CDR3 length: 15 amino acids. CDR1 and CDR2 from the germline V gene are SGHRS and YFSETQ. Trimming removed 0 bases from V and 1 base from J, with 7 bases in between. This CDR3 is CASSLDGENTGELFF. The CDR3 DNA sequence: TGCGCCAGCAGCTTGGACGGGGAGAACACCGGGGAGCTGTTTTTT.

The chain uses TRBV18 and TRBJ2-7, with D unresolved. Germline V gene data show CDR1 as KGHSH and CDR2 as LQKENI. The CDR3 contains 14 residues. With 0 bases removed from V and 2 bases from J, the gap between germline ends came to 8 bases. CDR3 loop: CASSPPMGPYEQYF. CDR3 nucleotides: TGTGCCAGCTCACCACCGATGGGTCCCTACGAGCAGTACTTC.

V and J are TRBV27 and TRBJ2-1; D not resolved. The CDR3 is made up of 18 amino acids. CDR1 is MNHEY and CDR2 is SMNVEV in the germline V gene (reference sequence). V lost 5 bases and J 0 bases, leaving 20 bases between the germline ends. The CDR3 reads CASSPPGQVGSSYNEQFF. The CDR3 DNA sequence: TGTGCCAGCAGTCCCCCCGGGCAGGTCGGTAGCTCCTACAATGAGCAGTTCTTC.

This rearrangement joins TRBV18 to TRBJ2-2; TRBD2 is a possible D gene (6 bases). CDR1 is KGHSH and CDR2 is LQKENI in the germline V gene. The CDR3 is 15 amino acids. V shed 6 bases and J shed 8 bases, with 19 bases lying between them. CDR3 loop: CASSRGGGTLGELFF. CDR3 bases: TGTGCCAGCTCCCGAGGAGGCGGGACTTTAGGGGAGCTGTTTTTT.

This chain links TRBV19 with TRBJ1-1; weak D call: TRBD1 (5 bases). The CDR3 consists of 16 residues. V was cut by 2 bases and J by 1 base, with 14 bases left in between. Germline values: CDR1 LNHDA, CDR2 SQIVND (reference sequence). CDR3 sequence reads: CASSIRGEVPNTEAFF. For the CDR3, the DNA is TGTGCCAGTAGTATAAGAGGGGAGGTTCCGAACACTGAAGCTTTCTTT.

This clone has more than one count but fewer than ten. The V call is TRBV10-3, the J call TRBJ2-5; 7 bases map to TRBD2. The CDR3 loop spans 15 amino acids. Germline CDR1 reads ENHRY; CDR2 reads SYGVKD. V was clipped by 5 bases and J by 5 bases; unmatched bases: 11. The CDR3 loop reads CAISKNSGRVETQYF. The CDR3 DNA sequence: TGTGCCATCAGTAAAAATAGCGGGCGGGTGGAGACCCAGTACTTC.

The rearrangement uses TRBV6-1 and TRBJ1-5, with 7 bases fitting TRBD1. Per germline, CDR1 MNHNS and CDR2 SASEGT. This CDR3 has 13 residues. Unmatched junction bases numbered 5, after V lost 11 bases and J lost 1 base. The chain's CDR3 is CAGEQGSNQPQHF. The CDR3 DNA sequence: TGTGCCGGAGAACAGGGGAGCAATCAGCCCCAGCATTTT.

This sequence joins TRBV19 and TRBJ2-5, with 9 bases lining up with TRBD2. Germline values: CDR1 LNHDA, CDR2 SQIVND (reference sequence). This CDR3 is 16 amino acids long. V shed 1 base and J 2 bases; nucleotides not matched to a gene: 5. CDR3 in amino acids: CASSIGWREGQETQYF. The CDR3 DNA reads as TGTGCCAGTAGTATAGGTTGGCGGGAGGGGCAAGAGACCCAGTACTTC.

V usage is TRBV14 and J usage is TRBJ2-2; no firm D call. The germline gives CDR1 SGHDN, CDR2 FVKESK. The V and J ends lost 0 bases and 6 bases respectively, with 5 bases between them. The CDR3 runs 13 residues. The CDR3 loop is CASSQDRSGELFF. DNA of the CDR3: TGTGCCAGCAGCCAAGACCGGTCCGGGGAGCTGTTTTTT.

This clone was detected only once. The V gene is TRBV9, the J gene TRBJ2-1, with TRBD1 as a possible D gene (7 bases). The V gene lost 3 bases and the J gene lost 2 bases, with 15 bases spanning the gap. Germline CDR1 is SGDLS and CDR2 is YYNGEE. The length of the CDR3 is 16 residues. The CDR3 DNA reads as TGTGCCAGCAGCGCCGTCGGAGGGGGCCCCTACAATGAGCAGTTCTTC. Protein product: CASSAVGGGPYNEQFF. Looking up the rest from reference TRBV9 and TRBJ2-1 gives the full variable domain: DSGVTQTPKHLITATGQRVTLRCSPRSGDLSVYWYQQSLDQGLQFLIQYYNGEERAKGNILERFSAQQFPDLHSELNLSSLELGDSALYFCASSAVGGGPYNEQFFGPGTRLTVL.